The 9 T cell receptor beta chains below come from one sample, sequenced in a study of cytomegalovirus exposure and HLA in healthy donors. A multiplex PCR was run with 60 Vbeta primers and 13 Jbeta primers. The repertoire was sequenced with immunoSEQ multiplex PCR; TCRdb's copy has only in-frame clones and lacks some. The data show 95,000 to 150,000 clones, less than 80% seen once. Material for sequencing was PBMCs. The receptors shown here come from a man in his forties in good health and CMV-seropositive.

The chain combines TRBV7-2 with TRBJ1-1, with 9 positions matching TRBD1. From germline, CDR1 is SGHTA and CDR2 FQGNSA. There are 14 residues in the CDR3. The junction had 3 bases not matched to a gene; V was cut back by 0 bases and J by 7 bases. CDR3 sequence (DNA): TGTGCCAGCAGCTTAGCGACAGGGGGAAGTGAAGCTTTCTTT. As protein: CASSLATGGSEAFF.

The chain is built from TRBV6-1 and TRBJ1-1; no reliable D call. Trimming removed 3 bases from V and 1 base from J, with 6 bases in between. This CDR3 has 13 residues. CDR1 and CDR2 (germline): MNHNS, SASEGT. DNA for the CDR3: TGTGCCAGCAGTGAGGGAGGGAACACTGAAGCTTTCTTT. This codes for CASSEGGNTEAFF.

This clone was seen once. The gene calls are TRBV10-3 and TRBJ1-3; the D is unclear. The germline V and J ends were trimmed by 1 base and 0 bases, with 7 bases remaining between them. The CDR3 spans 15 residues. Germline CDR1 reads ENHRY; CDR2 reads SYGVKD. The CDR3, as DNA: TGTGCCATCAGTGAGTACCCGAGCTCTGGAAACACCATATATTTT. Amino acids: CAISEYPSSGNTIYF.

This sequence joins TRBV12-5 and TRBJ1-1, with 7 bases matching TRBD1. J lost 0 bases, V lost 3 bases, and 4 bases had no gene match. CDR1 and CDR2 from the germline V gene are LGHNT and FRNRAP. The CDR3 sequence is 15 residues long. CDR3 DNA sequence: TGTGCTAGTGGTTTAGCAGGGGGGATGAACACTGAAGCTTTCTTT. Translated, it gives CASGLAGGMNTEAFF.

The V and J genes are TRBV4-3 and TRBJ2-7, with D perhaps matching TRBD2 (5 bases). Trimming took 1 base from V and 4 from J, leaving 8 bases between them. Per germline, CDR1 LGHNA and CDR2 YSLEER. The length of the CDR3 is 13 residues. Here the CDR3 DNA reads TGCGCCAGCAGCCAAGTAAGAGGGTACGAGCAGTACTTC. Translated: CASSQVRGYEQYF.

The V call is TRBV6-6, the J call TRBJ2-5, with 7 nucleotides matching TRBD1. CDR3 size: 13 residues. Looked up from germline, CDR1 is MNHNY and CDR2 is SVGAGI (reference sequence). The V and J ends lost 5 bases and 5 bases, in that order; junction bases with no gene match: 5. DNA of the CDR3: TGTGCCAGCAGTCCGGGACAGCTGGAGACCCAGTACTTC. This translates into CASSPGQLETQYF.

This chain links TRBV20-1 with TRBJ1-2, with unresolved D. Per germline, CDR1 DFQATT and CDR2 SNEGSKA (reference sequence). The CDR3 extends over 11 amino acids. Trimming shortened V by 5 bases and J by 4 bases, and 8 bases separated the two germline ends. CDR3 sequence: CSASGPYGYTF. The CDR3 nucleotides are TGCAGTGCTTCGGGTCCCTATGGCTACACCTTC.

This clone was observed a handful of times. The chain uses TRBV7-3 and TRBJ2-3, with 10 positions matching TRBD2. The CDR3 is made up of 17 amino acids. J lost 6 bases, V lost 1 base, and 10 bases had no gene match. Germline V lookup: CDR1 SGHTA, CDR2 FQGTGA. The CDR3 sequence: CASSLMGLALEGDTQYF. DNA of the CDR3: TGTGCCAGCAGCTTAATGGGACTAGCGCTAGAGGGGGATACGCAGTATTTT.

By proportion, this clone is medium-sized. Different DNA sequences within this sample yield the same CDR3. The genes are TRBV30 and TRBJ1-3; D may be TRBD1 (6 bases). Germline CDR1 and CDR2: GTSNPN and SVGIG (reference sequence). Trimming removed 4 bases from V and 1 base from J, with 14 bases in between. CDR3 size: 15 residues. The DNA of the CDR3 is TGTGCCTGGACCCGGGACACCAAGTCTGGAAACACCATATATTTT. Protein: CAWTRDTKSGNTIYF.